This entry is about one T cell receptor beta chain. Its cognate antigen is unknown. There are 14 residues in the CDR3. Per the germline V gene, CDR1 is DFQATT and CDR2 is SNEGSKA (reference sequence). Libraries of TRB cDNA were made by 5' RACE and carried UMIs. Reanalyzing the 5' RACE reads, TCRdb keeps one entry per CDR3 protein, without DNA. Its table records several thousand distinct CDR3 sequences. This specimen comes from a study of CXCR3-negative and CXCR3-positive naive CD8 T cells. For the study at large: Sequencing brought in 120 million to 150 million TRB reads altogether, and each library got about 1.5 +/- 0.3 million.

Overall study results and limits: Naive CXCR3-positive cells had TRB CDR3s more hydrophobic than those of CXCR3-negative naive cells. For memory CD8+ cells diversity was much lower, but both naive subsets had comparably high diversity.

Sequencing was carried out using naive CXCR3+ CD8+ T cells from blood. The subset: CD45RO-CCR7+CD27+CD95- naive CD8+ T cells expressing CXCR3 (TNR3+). The chain is built from TRBV20-1 and TRBJ2-4. The sequence derives from a human donor in good health. Some clones in this sample may be carry-over from other donors' samples. CDR3 sequence: CSAREWTDVGIQYF.